The 21 T cell receptor beta chains below come from one sample, sequenced in a study of shared clonotypes between healthy human individuals (dated by TCRdb to 2020 to 2021). The library was made by the immunoSEQ multiplex PCR assay. TCRdb took this table from immuneACCESS and kept in-frame rearrangements with V and J called. Such tables lack part of the clones; where checked against another copy, unresolved V genes explain under half of the gap, and the rest is unexplained. The sample includes 2.5 million or so clones, with approximately 94% observed a single time. The ten largest clones represent under 0.15% of the sample. The sequencing sample was made of naive CD4+ T cells sorted from blood. Sample cell subset or site, as interpreted from the label and publication: CD45RA+ positively selected. The receptors were sampled from a man between 18 and 35 years old in good health.

The rearrangement links TRBV19 to TRBJ1-1, with D perhaps TRBD1 (5 bases). Trimming stripped 6 bases from V and 8 bases from J, with 16 bases between. The CDR3 spans 13 residues. Germline CDR1 is LNHDA and CDR2 is SQIVND (reference sequence). DNA of the CDR3: TGTGCCAGTAGGGTTCATAGGCAGGGAGAAGCTTTCTTT. This encodes CASRVHRQGEAFF.

The rearrangement uses TRBV11-3 and TRBJ2-1; tentatively, D is TRBD2 (6 bases). Between the trimmed V and J ends, which lost 6 bases and 0 bases, there was a span of 18 bases. This CDR3 region has 17 residues. Looked up from germline, CDR1 is SGHNT and CDR2 is YENEEA. CDR3 nucleotide sequence: TGTGCCAGCAGGCTAACCCGTGGGGGGTTCTCCTACAATGAGCAGTTCTTC. Translated, it gives CASRLTRGGFSYNEQFF.

The chain combines TRBV4-2 with TRBJ2-7, with TRBD2 identical over 10 bases. Germline V lookup: CDR1 LGHNA, CDR2 YNFKEQ. The CDR3 loop spans 16 amino acids. J gave up 7 bases and V 4 bases, and 13 bases lay outside the gene matches. This chain's CDR3 is CASSPWGSGGAGEQYF. CDR3 nucleotide sequence: TGTGCCAGCAGCCCCTGGGGGAGCGGGGGGGCCGGGGAGCAGTACTTC.

This chain uses TRBV19 with TRBJ2-3; 10 nucleotides align to TRBD2. The CDR3 consists of 16 residues. V shed 2 bases and J 5 bases; nucleotides not matched to a gene: 7. From germline, CDR1 is LNHDA and CDR2 SQIVND (reference sequence). CDR3 in amino acids: CASSILGAGGQDTQYF. CDR3 DNA: TGTGCCAGTAGTATATTAGGAGCGGGGGGGCAAGATACGCAGTATTTT.

The V gene is TRBV2, the J gene TRBJ1-1, with D maybe TRBD1 (6 bases). CDR3 length: 15 residues. The V end was cut by 6 bases, the J end by 0 bases, with 14 bases between. Germline assignment: CDR1 SNHLY and CDR2 FYNNEI. CDR3 in DNA: TGTGCCAGCAGGTCCATTCAGGGGTTGAACACTGAAGCTTTCTTT. Residues: CASRSIQGLNTEAFF.

The V call is TRBV27, the J call TRBJ2-1; TRBD1 aligns across 8 bases. Germline assignment: CDR1 MNHEY and CDR2 SMNVEV (reference sequence). This CDR3 region has 16 residues. The ends lost 4 bases at V and 4 bases at J; junction bases unmatched: 9. CDR3 nucleotide sequence: TGTGCCAGCAGTTCGCGCACAGGGGGTTTTTACAATGAGCAGTTCTTC. Translation: CASSSRTGGFYNEQFF.

This sequence joins TRBV18 and TRBJ2-2, with 9 positions matching TRBD1. CDR3 length: 14 residues. In germline, CDR1 is KGHSH, CDR2 LQKENI. The V segment lost 7 bases and the J segment 5 bases; nucleotides outside the gene matches: 5. The DNA of the CDR3 is TGTGCCAGCTTTCAACAGGGGGCTACCGGGGAGCTGTTTTTT. This gives the protein CASFQQGATGELFF.

The gene calls are TRBV6-4 and TRBJ2-3; no firm D call. CDR3 size: 13 residues. Germline values: CDR1 MRHNA, CDR2 SNTAGT. Trimming removed 5 bases from V and 6 bases from J, with 12 bases in between. CDR3 amino acids: CASSPAERDTQYF. CDR3 DNA: TGTGCCAGCAGTCCCGCTGAAAGGGATACGCAGTATTTT.

The rearrangement uses TRBV28 and TRBJ2-6; D not resolved. V shed 6 bases and J shed 2 bases, with 23 bases lying between them. The CDR3 sequence is 19 residues long. Per germline, CDR1 MDHEN and CDR2 SYDVKM. The CDR3 DNA follows: TGTGCCAGCAGCCTGGCGCTCCGGGCCCAAGGCCCTGGGGCCAACGTCCTGACTTTC. Translation gives CASSLALRAQGPGANVLTF.

This chain connects TRBV7-2 to TRBJ1-2; TRBD1 agrees at 10 bases. V shed 5 bases and J 4 bases; nucleotides not matched to a gene: 10. The germline gives CDR1 SGHTA, CDR2 FQGNSA. The CDR3 runs to 16 residues. DNA for the CDR3: TGTGCCAGCAGCCAGGGACAGGGGATTGGAAGCTATGGCTACACCTTC. This gives the protein CASSQGQGIGSYGYTF.

This chain links TRBV4-1 with TRBJ1-1; TRBD1 agrees at 7 bases. J was trimmed by 0 bases and V by 4 bases; bases with no gene match: 5. CDR1 is MGHRA and CDR2 is YSYEKL in the germline V gene. The CDR3 has 15 residues. This CDR3 reads CASSPRDRLNTEAFF. The DNA for the CDR3 is TGCGCCAGCAGCCCTCGGGACAGACTGAACACTGAAGCTTTCTTT.

V is TRBV6-1 and J is TRBJ2-7, with a tentative D call TRBD1 (7 bases). Germline assignment: CDR1 MNHNS and CDR2 SASEGT. V lost 7 bases and J 6 bases, leaving 19 bases between the germline ends. The CDR3 is made up of 14 amino acids. CDR3 region: CASNSRDSASEQYF. The CDR3 DNA follows: TGTGCCAGCAACTCGCGGGACAGCGCCTCCGAGCAGTACTTC.

The J gene is TRBJ2-5, the V gene TRBV30; 9 positions match TRBD1. Matching the DNA end better, TRBJ2-7 makes the J call doubtful. This CDR3 is 15 amino acids long. Germline assignment: CDR1 GTSNPN and CDR2 SVGIG (reference sequence). The CDR3 sequence: CAWSVLGQGRYEQYF. In nucleotides, the CDR3 is TGTGCCTGGAGTGTACTAGGACAGGGGAGGTACGAGCAGTACTTC.

This clone has a single count. This chain links TRBV19 with TRBJ2-7; 7 bases align to TRBD1. Trimming at V came to 6 bases and at J to 2 bases, leaving 7 bases not matched to a gene. The CDR3 sequence is 14 residues long. Germline V CDR1 and CDR2: LNHDA, SQIVND (reference sequence). The CDR3 DNA reads TGTGCCAGTAGCCAAACCGGGACAGCCTACGAGCAGTACTTC. Translating gives CASSQTGTAYEQYF.

The rearrangement uses TRBV6-5 and TRBJ2-7; TRBD2 matches at 10 bases. Germline V gene sequence: CDR1 MNHEY, CDR2 SVGAGI. The CDR3 contains 15 residues. The V segment lost 7 bases and the J segment 6 bases; nucleotides outside the gene matches: 12. CDR3 region: CASIIHLAGEREQYF. Written as DNA, the CDR3 is TGTGCCAGCATCATACACCTAGCGGGAGAGCGCGAGCAGTACTTC.

The chain couples TRBV6-1 to TRBJ1-2; a possible D gene is TRBD1 (5 bases). The V and J ends lost 6 bases and 6 bases respectively, with 17 bases between them. This CDR3 comprises 14 residues. Germline V lookup: CDR1 MNHNS, CDR2 SASEGT. In nucleotides, the CDR3 is TGTGCCAGCAGCCAAATGAGAGGGGTGGATGGCTACACCTTC. Encoded protein: CASSQMRGVDGYTF.

This clone was found once. The sample contains more than one DNA sequence encoding this CDR3. The rearrangement links TRBV5-4 to TRBJ1-1, with TRBD1 as a possible D gene (5 bases). This CDR3 is 13 amino acids long. V lost 2 bases and J 1 base, leaving 6 bases between the germline ends. Germline values: CDR1 SGHNT, CDR2 YYREEE (reference sequence). CDR3: CASSFGGNTEAFF. In DNA, the CDR3 is TGTGCCAGCAGCTTTGGGGGGAACACTGAAGCTTTCTTT.

The chain combines TRBV6-6 with TRBJ1-1, with D hard to call. Germline loops: CDR1 MNHNY, CDR2 SVGAGI (reference sequence). V was clipped by 6 bases and J by 3 bases, with 5 bases between them. This CDR3 comprises 11 residues. CDR3 residues: CASRTYTEAFF. The DNA of the CDR3 is TGTGCCAGCAGAACTTACACTGAAGCTTTCTTT.

The rearrangement links TRBV7-2 to TRBJ1-3; the match to TRBD1 covers 9 bases. Germline CDR1 is SGHTA and CDR2 is FQGNSA. This CDR3 has 15 amino acids. Trimming at V came to 3 bases and at J to 4 bases, leaving 4 bases not matched to a gene. The CDR3: CASSLRTGAGNTIYF. The CDR3 DNA reads TGTGCCAGCAGCTTGCGGACAGGGGCAGGAAACACCATATATTTT.

The J gene is TRBJ2-7, the V gene TRBV4-1; D may be TRBD1 (5 bases). The CDR3 is 14 amino acids. From germline, CDR1 is MGHRA and CDR2 YSYEKL. Trimming stripped 1 base from V and 2 bases from J, with 9 bases between. The CDR3 here is CASSQVPQAYEQYF. CDR3 coding DNA: TGCGCCAGCAGCCAAGTTCCACAGGCCTACGAGCAGTACTTC.

The genes are TRBV7-2 and TRBJ2-3, with 10 bases lining up with TRBD2. J lost 5 bases, V lost 1 base, and 3 bases had no gene match. CDR1 is SGHTA, CDR2 FQGNSA, per germline. The CDR3 contains 15 residues. The CDR3 DNA sequence: TGTGCCAGCAGCTTAGGTGCTAGCGGGAGAGATACGCAGTATTTT. Translated: CASSLGASGRDTQYF.